This TCR beta chain is from a study of blood T cells in healthy people across ages (dated by TCRdb to between 2015 and 2017). About the study as a whole: In model experiments, roughly one uniquely barcoded TCR beta cDNA molecule per two T cells was captured by template switching. Using deep sequencing normalized with unique cDNA molecular identifiers, the study measured how TCR beta repertoire diversity changes with age. Four age groups were formed from the donors: young (average roughly 15 years), middle-aged (around 40), aged (around 62) and long-lived (about 75). Two additional independent replicas of 1 million unique cDNA reads from the same blood draw were analyzed for two donors (one aged 18 to 30 and one aged 80 or older).

What the work shows at the level of the full study, not this receptor alone: Estimates of total diversity based on one million sequenced T cells were considered lower bounds and underestimates. Observed TCR beta diversity correlated strongly with the percentage of naive T cells measured by flow cytometry. The long-lived group showed more naive CD4+ T cells, fewer expanded clones and increased TCR diversity than the aged group, suggesting age selection. Conclusive comparison of naive and antigen-experienced compartments was prevented by the profiling of bulk unsorted PBMCs. Because the CMV infection status of the donors was unknown, age-related changes in expanded clonotypes may potentially have been confounded. As age increased, observed TCR beta diversity per million T cells dropped in a roughly linear way, and a significant reduction was already evident by age approximately 40.

Including both end residues, the CDR3 is 18 amino acids long. Of all the DNA, just the CDR3 is kept, 54 bases in frame from base 1. CDR1 and CDR2, looked up from the germline V gene (reference sequence), are SGHKS and YYEKEE. The germline V end is reduced by 4 bases and the J end by 7 bases; junction bases left unmatched: 15. The library was made by 5' RACE. The sample was run on an Illumina HiSeq 2500. A second PCR of roughly 7 to 12 cycles was run with a J-beta primer mix and a sample-barcoded 5' primer. A template-switch 5' adaptor carrying 12 random nucleotides introduced a unique molecular identifier onto each TCR beta cDNA molecule. At least 3 million CDR3-containing paired-end reads were obtained from each sample. The Mint cDNA synthesis kit, primed by a TRBC-specific oligonucleotide, was used to synthesize first-strand cDNA from all RNA. Following uracil-DNA glycosylase treatment, all cDNA underwent a first 18-cycle PCR with the universal primers M1SS and BC2_uni_R. The source study handled its data this way. For normalization, 1 million high-quality reads, each with a distinct molecular identifier, were randomly selected from each sample. Instead of being binned into consensus sequences, reads with shared molecular identifiers were discarded. CDR3 identification, clonotype clustering and error correction used MiTCR with a Q25 quality threshold and the strictest error-elimination algorithm. A nonparametric unseen species model with Euler transformation was used to estimate a lower bound on total TCR beta diversity. TCRdb's own reprocessing of the public reads used fastp at Q25 and MiXCR and kept productive beta chains. Each CDR3 protein appears once, grouped with its most common genes and DNA. The V and J calls here are based on TCRdb, not the publication. This sample gives over 700,000 distinct CDR3 sequences in total; approximately 25% of them show up just once. More than 8.5% of the sample is held by the ten biggest clonotypes.

This clonotype was counted a few times. Its antigen target is currently unknown. It is likely a read error, because the conserved phenylalanine at the end of the CDR3 is missing. Donors were around 37 systemically healthy Caucasian individuals from Russia aged roughly 6 to 90 years. Ten milliliters of peripheral blood were drawn from each donor into EDTA-treated Vacutainer tubes. Ficoll-Paque density-gradient centrifugation was used to isolate PBMCs, with at least 6.5 million obtained per sample. Trizol reagent was used to extract total RNA from the PBMCs, yielding at least 5.5 micrograms per sample. For every donor, flow cytometry on a PBMC aliquot measured the percentage of naive CD45RAhigh/CD27high T cells. The data also belong to a second study, concerning T cells of mothers and their children. The second source states: The donors were nine systemically healthy Caucasian individuals, made up of three mothers and their six children. cDNA synthesis used all of the extracted RNA, with roughly 1.5 ug of RNA in each 15 ul reaction. In the second PCR, sample barcodes and 2-4 random nucleotides were introduced via the M1S primer. Each mother yielded over 9 million TCR beta CDR3 reads and each child a few million reads. TCR recombination output is similarly shaped by thymic selection in related and unrelated pairs, with a minor effect exerted by inherited differences. Normalized repertoire overlap was always slightly but never significantly higher in related than unrelated mother-child pairs. Persistent microchimeric T cell clones were not detected, at a sensitivity of 95 to 100 clones per million clonotypes. In the study, deep NGS was used to compare the TCR beta repertoires of mothers and children, and features distinguishing related mother-child pairs from unrelated individuals were sought. On average, the children were around 11 +/- 4 years old, while the mothers were approximately 41 +/- 4 years old. After adapter ligation was performed with NEBNext reagents, the libraries were sequenced on an Illumina HiSeq 2000 with 100+100 nt paired-end reads. Mother and child libraries were prepared a month apart and sequenced in separate runs to prevent cross-contamination. Each donor had between about 450,000 and 2,200,000 distinct TCR beta clonotypes identified. Naive TCR beta clonotypes were estimated from low-frequency clonotypes matched to each donor's FACS-determined naive share, without sorting.

Recombination joined TRBV5-5 with TRBJ2-1, with TRBD2 identical over 12 junction bases. Sequenced sample: blood. The origin of this receptor is a boy between 10 and 17 years old in good health. The nucleotides read TGTGCCAGCAGCCCGAGACTAGCGGGGGATGGTACGGGTAATGAGCAGTTCTTA. Its protein reads: CASSPRLAGDGTGNEQFL.